Shown below are 27 T cell receptor beta chains from a single sample sequenced in a study of response to subunit inactivated influenza vaccine. TCRdb reprocessed the RT-PCR reads with MiXCR, giving one entry per CDR3 protein. This sample carries 560,000 or so distinct CDR3 sequences, approximately 7.6% of them seen once, and the ten largest clones take 10% to 15%. Here the sequenced sample was PBMCs from blood, taken roughly 24 months after vaccination. The receptors come from a man aged 50 to 69 who received an inactivated influenza vaccine.

The chain uses TRBV29-1 and TRBJ2-7; D perhaps matches TRBD2 (6 bases). The CDR3 loop spans 13 amino acids. Trimming took 4 bases from V and 6 from J, leaving 16 bases between them. The V gene's germline CDR1 is SQVTM and CDR2 ANQGSEA. CDR3 sequence reads: CSVGYGGMTEQYF. CDR3 nucleotides: TGCAGCGTTGGGTATGGGGGGATGACCGAGCAGTACTTC.

This clonotype appeared a few times. This chain connects TRBV5-1 to TRBJ2-1; either TRBD1 or TRBD2 may fit D (5 bases each). The germline V and J ends were trimmed by 3 bases and 2 bases, with 12 bases remaining between them. CDR1 SGHRS and CDR2 YFSETQ come from the germline V gene. CDR3 length: 15 amino acids. CDR3 sequence reads: CASSYPGTAYNEQFF. The CDR3 bases are TGCGCCAGCAGCTACCCCGGGACGGCCTACAATGAGCAGTTCTTC.

This clonotype was counted a few times. The CDR3 DNA follows: TGTGCCAGCGCCCTAAAGAGCAATCAGCCCCAGCATTTT. This sequence encodes CASALKSNQPQHF. V usage is TRBV27 and J usage is TRBJ1-5, with no clear D. V was trimmed by 8 bases and J by 1 base, leaving 9 bases between them. Looked up from germline, CDR1 is MNHEY and CDR2 is SMNVEV (reference sequence). This CDR3 region has 13 residues.

This clonotype was found a few times. The chain has TRBV20-1 and TRBJ1-4, with a weak D call TRBD1 (5 bases). This CDR3 contains 12 residues. V dropped 6 bases and J dropped 6 bases, with 11 bases sitting between them. Per germline, CDR1 DFQATT and CDR2 SNEGSKA (reference sequence). The CDR3 reads CSARQFDEKLFF. DNA of the CDR3: TGCAGTGCACGACAGTTTGATGAAAAACTGTTTTTT.

The chain carries TRBV7-9 and TRBJ2-7, with TRBD1 as a possible D gene (6 bases). The CDR3 has 14 amino acids. Trimming pared 0 bases from V and 5 bases from J, leaving 11 bases between. Germline V gene sequence: CDR1 SEHNR, CDR2 FQNEAQ (reference sequence). CDR3 DNA sequence: TGTGCCAGCAGCTTAGCGAATAACAGGGACGAGCAGTACTTC. This codes for CASSLANNRDEQYF.

The rearrangement links TRBV5-1 to TRBJ2-5; 10 bases map to TRBD2. The CDR3 length is 15 residues. Germline V gene sequence: CDR1 SGHRS, CDR2 YFSETQ. J lost 7 bases, V lost 0 bases, and 6 bases had no gene match. DNA of the CDR3: TGCGCCAGCAGCTTGGAGCGGGAGGGCCTTGCGACCCAGTACTTC. It yields the protein CASSLEREGLATQYF.

The chain recombines TRBV3-1 with TRBJ2-5; 8 bases agree with TRBD2. Germline V gives CDR1 LGHDT, CDR2 YNNKEL (reference sequence). Trimming at V came to 4 bases and at J to 2 bases, leaving 12 bases not matched to a gene. This CDR3 comprises 17 residues. The CDR3 protein is CASSPLGGTSGQETQYF. Here the CDR3 DNA reads TGTGCCAGCAGCCCCCTGGGCGGGACTAGTGGTCAAGAGACCCAGTACTTC.

This clonotype was counted ten times or more. The chain carries TRBV5-1 and TRBJ1-1; weak D call: TRBD1 (5 bases). This CDR3 is built from 14 residues. Trimming removed 1 base at V and 1 base at J, with 8 bases between. Germline V gene lookup returns CDR1 SGHRS and CDR2 YFSETQ. The CDR3 DNA is TGCGCCAGCAGCTTGCAGGGTTGGAACACTGAAGCTTTCTTT. It translates to CASSLQGWNTEAFF.

This clonotype was seen a few times. This chain uses TRBV27 with TRBJ1-6; D gene unclear. Looked up from germline, CDR1 is MNHEY and CDR2 is SMNVEV (reference sequence). The CDR3 covers 16 residues. V gave up 5 bases and J gave up 2 bases, with 13 bases separating them. In nucleotides, the CDR3 is TGTGCCAGCAGTCCAAAGTCCGGGGCCTATAATTCACCCCTCCACTTT. Translated, it gives CASSPKSGAYNSPLHF.

This clonotype was observed at least ten times. The rearrangement joins TRBV4-2 to TRBJ1-1, with D uncertain. V lost 2 bases to trimming and J lost 1 base, with 8 bases between them. This CDR3 has 14 residues. The V gene's germline CDR1 is LGHNA and CDR2 YNFKEQ. CDR3 coding DNA: TGTGCCAGCAGCCAACTTAGACAGAACACTGAAGCTTTCTTT. It yields the protein CASSQLRQNTEAFF.

There are a few counts of this clonotype. The rearrangement links TRBV6-1 to TRBJ1-1; 8 bases line up with TRBD1. Germline V lookup: CDR1 MNHNS, CDR2 SASEGT. V lost 5 bases, J lost 5 bases, and 4 bases stayed unmatched. This CDR3 has 13 residues. CDR3 in DNA: TGTGCCAGCAGTCGGACAGGGCTTACTGAAGCTTTCTTT. Protein product: CASSRTGLTEAFF.

This clonotype is a singleton in its sample. A read error may explain this, as a much larger clone is one base away. CDR3 in amino acids: CASSYSIELRSTSLVGETQYF. DNA of the CDR3: TGTGCCAGCAGTTACTCGATCGAACTACGCTCGACTAGCCTCGTAGGAGAGACCCAGTACTTC. The chain couples TRBV6-2 or TRBV6-3 to TRBJ2-5; 7 bases align to TRBD2. The CDR3 runs to 21 residues. Germline trimming cut 0 bases from V and 4 bases from J; bases unmatched to any gene: 23. Per germline, CDR1 MNHEY and CDR2 SVGEGT.

This clonotype came up a few times. The chain joins TRBV29-1 to TRBJ2-1, with D perhaps TRBD2 (5 bases). The CDR3 is 10 amino acids. V gave up 4 bases and J gave up 8 bases, with 6 bases separating them. Germline assignment: CDR1 SQVTM and CDR2 ANQGSEA. For the CDR3, the DNA is TGCAGCGTTGTCGGGGATGAGCAGTTCTTC. Translation: CSVVGDEQFF.

Only a few counts were recorded for this clonotype. In DNA, the CDR3 is TGTGCCAGCAGCGCCGCGGGGGGAAGCACAGATACGCAGTATTTT. It codes for CASSAAGGSTDTQYF. The V call is TRBV7-2, the J call TRBJ2-3, with 8 bases fitting TRBD2. There are 15 residues in the CDR3. CDR1 and CDR2 from the germline V gene are SGHTA and FQGNSA. With V trimmed by 5 bases and J by 0 bases, 4 bases remained unmatched.

The chain carries TRBV12-3 or TRBV12-4 and TRBJ2-3; maybe TRBD2 (6 bases). The CDR3 is 15 amino acids. The V end lost 1 base, the J end lost 0 bases, and 8 bases lay between the germline ends. The CDR3 protein is CASSLVAVSTDTQYF. In DNA, the CDR3 is TGTGCCAGCAGTTTAGTAGCGGTGAGCACAGATACGCAGTATTTT.

In its sample, this clonotype was seen many times. The chain has TRBV7-9 and TRBJ1-1; TRBD1 matches at 9 bases. CDR3 length equals 17 residues. Looked up from germline, CDR1 is SEHNR and CDR2 is FQNEAQ (reference sequence). Trimming removed 0 bases from V and 4 bases from J; junction bases left unmatched: 9. CDR3 sequence reads: CASSLAFDRGSVTEAFF. For the CDR3, the DNA is TGTGCCAGCAGCTTAGCTTTTGACAGGGGGTCGGTCACTGAAGCTTTCTTT.

This clonotype has a handful of counts. This chain joins TRBV3-1 and TRBJ2-5, with TRBD1 matching over 11 bases. This CDR3 comprises 17 residues. V trimming: 1 base; J trimming: 5 bases; junction bases outside the gene matches: 9. Germline V gives CDR1 LGHDT, CDR2 YNNKEL (reference sequence). CDR3 residues: CASSQAGQGASGETQYF. In nucleotides, the CDR3 is TGTGCCAGCAGCCAAGCCGGACAGGGGGCTTCTGGGGAGACCCAGTACTTC.

This clonotype has only a few counts. In DNA form, the CDR3 reads TGTGCCAGCAGTTTTAGGCTCATGAACACTGAAGCTTTCTTT. Residues: CASSFRLMNTEAFF. The chain carries TRBV12-3 or TRBV12-4 and TRBJ1-1, with D hard to call. The CDR3 is 14 amino acids. V lost 3 bases and J 0 bases, leaving 8 bases between the germline ends.

This clonotype was seen a handful of times. This chain uses TRBV20-1 with TRBJ2-7; D is uncertain. The CDR3 contains 15 residues. CDR1 is DFQATT, CDR2 SNEGSKA, per germline (reference sequence). Trimming removed 6 bases from V and 7 bases from J, with 25 bases in between. The CDR3 sequence: CSAPNRVAGRVEQYF. Written as DNA, the CDR3 is TGCAGTGCGCCCAATAGGGTAGCTGGACGTGTGGAGCAGTACTTC.

As for this clonotype: It may be a read error: a sequence one base away is much more abundant. The chain uses TRBV28 and TRBJ1-3; the D gene is possibly TRBD1 (5 bases). Germline lookup yields CDR1 MDHEN and CDR2 SYDVKM. The CDR3 runs 13 residues. CDR3 DNA sequence: TGTGCCAGCCACACAGGCTCTGGATACACCATATATTTT. Its protein product is CASHTGSGYTIYF.

This clonotype was counted between two and nine times. The chain recombines TRBV6-5 with TRBJ2-3; D ambiguous. The CDR3 has 16 residues. Germline CDR1 is MNHEY and CDR2 is SVGAGI. The germline V and J ends were trimmed by 0 bases and 4 bases, with 14 bases remaining between them. CDR3 in DNA: TGTGCCAGCAGTTACTCCGGCACCAGAGGAGCAGATACGCAGTATTTT. Amino acid sequence: CASSYSGTRGADTQYF.

The chain combines TRBV12-3 or TRBV12-4 with TRBJ1-5; 9 nucleotides line up with TRBD1. The CDR3 is 16 amino acids. With V trimmed by 6 bases and J by 3 bases, 9 bases remained unmatched. The DNA of the CDR3 is TGTGCCAGCAGCTTACCGGGACAGGGACCCAATCAGCCCCAGCATTTT. It is translated as CASSLPGQGPNQPQHF.

This clonotype was counted many times. This sequence joins TRBV7-6 and TRBJ2-2; D might be TRBD1 or TRBD2, each matching 5 bases. Looked up from germline, CDR1 is SGHVS and CDR2 is FNYEAQ. The CDR3 spans 15 residues. Trimming removed 2 bases from V and 3 bases from J, with 10 bases in between. This CDR3 is CASSLNQGDTGELFF. The CDR3 coding sequence is TGTGCCAGCAGCTTAAACCAGGGAGACACCGGGGAGCTGTTTTTT.

V gene TRBV19 combines with J gene TRBJ2-3; no firm D call. The V gene's germline CDR1 is LNHDA and CDR2 SQIVND (reference sequence). The CDR3 covers 15 residues. V gave up 11 bases and J gave up 2 bases, with 20 bases separating them. In nucleotides, the CDR3 is TGTGCCGGACCGACATCGGTGACGGACACAGATACGCAGTATTTT. Translated: CAGPTSVTDTDTQYF. Complete variable domain (other parts from reference TRBV19 and TRBJ2-3): DGGITQSPKYLFRKEGQNVTLSCEQNLNHDAMYWYRQDPGQGLRLIYYSQIVNDFQKGDIAEGYSVSREKKESFPLTVTSAQKNPTAFYLCAGPTSVTDTDTQYFGPGTRLTVL.

The sample holds a few counts of this clonotype. The chain links TRBV30 to TRBJ1-1; D unresolved. The germline CDR1 and CDR2 sequences are GTSNPN and SVGIG (reference sequence). V lost 1 base to trimming and J lost 2 bases, with 5 bases between them. This CDR3 contains 12 residues. CDR3: CAWSEYNTEAFF. The CDR3 DNA sequence: TGTGCCTGGAGTGAGTACAACACTGAAGCTTTCTTT.

The rearrangement joins TRBV14 to TRBJ2-7, with D perhaps matching TRBD1 (6 bases). The CDR3 runs 16 residues. Germline CDR1 reads SGHDN; CDR2 reads FVKESK. V was trimmed by 0 bases and J by 6 bases, leaving 18 bases between them. CDR3 residues: CASSQDSMAGAGEQYF. For the CDR3, the DNA is TGTGCCAGCAGCCAAGATTCTATGGCAGGGGCCGGCGAGCAGTACTTC.

This chain joins TRBV28 and TRBJ1-5, with D perhaps matching TRBD1 (5 bases). V lost 2 bases and J lost 6, with 14 bases in between. The CDR3 loop spans 15 amino acids. Germline V CDR1 and CDR2: MDHEN, SYDVKM. The CDR3 DNA reads TGTGCCAGCAGTTTAGATTCCGGGGCCAGTCAGCCCCAGCATTTT. The encoded protein is CASSLDSGASQPQHF.